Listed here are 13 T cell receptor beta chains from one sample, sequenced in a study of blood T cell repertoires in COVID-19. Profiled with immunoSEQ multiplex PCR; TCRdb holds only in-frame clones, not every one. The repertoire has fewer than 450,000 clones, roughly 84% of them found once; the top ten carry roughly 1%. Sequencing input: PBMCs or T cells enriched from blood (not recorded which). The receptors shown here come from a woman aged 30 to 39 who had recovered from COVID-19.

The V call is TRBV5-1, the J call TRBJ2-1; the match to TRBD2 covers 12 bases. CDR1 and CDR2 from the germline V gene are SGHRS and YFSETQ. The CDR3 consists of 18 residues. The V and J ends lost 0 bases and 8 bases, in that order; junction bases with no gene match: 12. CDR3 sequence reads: CASSLGLAGGLMYHEQFF. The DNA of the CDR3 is TGCGCCAGCAGCTTGGGTCTAGCGGGGGGGCTCATGTACCATGAGCAGTTCTTC.

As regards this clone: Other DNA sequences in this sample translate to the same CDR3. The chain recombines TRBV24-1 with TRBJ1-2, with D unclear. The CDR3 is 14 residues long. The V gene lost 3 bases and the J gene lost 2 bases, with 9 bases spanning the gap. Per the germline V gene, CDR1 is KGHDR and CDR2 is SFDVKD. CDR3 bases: TGTGCCACCAGTGATCCGCAGGAAAACTATGGCTACACCTTC. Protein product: CATSDPQENYGYTF.

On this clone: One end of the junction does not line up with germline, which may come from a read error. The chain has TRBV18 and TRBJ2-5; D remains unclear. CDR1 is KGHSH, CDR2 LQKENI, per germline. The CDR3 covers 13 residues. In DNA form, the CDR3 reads TGTGCCAGCTCATCGTCAAACCAGGAGACCCAGTACTTC. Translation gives CASSSSNQETQYF. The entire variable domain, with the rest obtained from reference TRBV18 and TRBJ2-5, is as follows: NAGVMQNPRHLVRRRGQEARLRCSPMKGHSHVYWYRQLPEEGLKFMVYLQKENIIDESGMPKERFSAEFPKEGPSILRIQQVVRGDSAAYFCASSSSNQETQYFGPGTRLLVL.

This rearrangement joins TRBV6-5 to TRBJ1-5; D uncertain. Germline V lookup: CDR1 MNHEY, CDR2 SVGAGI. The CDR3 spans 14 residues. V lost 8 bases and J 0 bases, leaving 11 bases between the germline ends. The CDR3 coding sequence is TGTGCCAGCCAAACAACGTATAGCAATCAGCCCCAGCATTTT. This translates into CASQTTYSNQPQHF.

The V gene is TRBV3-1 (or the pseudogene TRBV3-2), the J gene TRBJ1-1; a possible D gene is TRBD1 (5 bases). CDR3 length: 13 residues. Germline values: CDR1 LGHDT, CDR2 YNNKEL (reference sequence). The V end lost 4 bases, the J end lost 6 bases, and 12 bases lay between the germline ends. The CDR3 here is CASSPFSGAEAFF. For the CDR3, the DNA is TGTGCCAGCAGCCCTTTCTCGGGGGCTGAAGCTTTCTTT.

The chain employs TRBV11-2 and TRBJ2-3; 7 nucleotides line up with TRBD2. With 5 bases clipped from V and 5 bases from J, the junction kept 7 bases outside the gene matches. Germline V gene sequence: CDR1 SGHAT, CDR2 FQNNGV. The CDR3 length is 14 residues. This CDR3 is CASSQRDSGDTQYF. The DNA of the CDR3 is TGTGCCAGCAGCCAGCGGGACTCGGGAGATACGCAGTATTTT.

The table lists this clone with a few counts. The CDR3 is CASSFSELAINEQFF. Here the CDR3 DNA reads TGTGCCAGCAGCTTTAGTGAGCTAGCAATAAATGAGCAGTTCTTC. The chain carries TRBV7-9 and TRBJ2-1, with D possibly matching TRBD2 (5 bases). The ends were cut back, 3 bases at V and 7 bases at J, with 16 bases in the middle. This CDR3 has 15 amino acids. The germline V gene has CDR1 SEHNR and CDR2 FQNEAQ (reference sequence).

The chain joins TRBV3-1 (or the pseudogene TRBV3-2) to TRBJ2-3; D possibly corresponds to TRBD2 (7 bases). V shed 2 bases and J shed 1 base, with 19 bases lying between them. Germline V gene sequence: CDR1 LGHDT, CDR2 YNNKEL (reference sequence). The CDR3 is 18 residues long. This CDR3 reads CASSQKRTAGAGTDTQYF. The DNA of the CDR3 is TGTGCCAGCAGCCAAAAAAGGACGGCGGGGGCGGGCACAGATACGCAGTATTTT.

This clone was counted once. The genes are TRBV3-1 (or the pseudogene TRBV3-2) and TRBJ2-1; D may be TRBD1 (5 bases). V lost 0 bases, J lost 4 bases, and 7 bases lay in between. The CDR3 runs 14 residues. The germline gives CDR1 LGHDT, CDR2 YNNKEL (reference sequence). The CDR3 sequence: CASSQDQGYNEQFF. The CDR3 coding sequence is TGTGCCAGCAGCCAAGATCAGGGTTACAATGAGCAGTTCTTC.

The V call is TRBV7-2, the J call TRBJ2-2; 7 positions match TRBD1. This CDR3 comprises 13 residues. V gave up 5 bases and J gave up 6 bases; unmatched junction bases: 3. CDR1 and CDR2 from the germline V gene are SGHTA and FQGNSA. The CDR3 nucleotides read TGTGCCAGCAGCCAGACAGGGTCCGGGGAGCTGTTTTTT. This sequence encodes CASSQTGSGELFF.

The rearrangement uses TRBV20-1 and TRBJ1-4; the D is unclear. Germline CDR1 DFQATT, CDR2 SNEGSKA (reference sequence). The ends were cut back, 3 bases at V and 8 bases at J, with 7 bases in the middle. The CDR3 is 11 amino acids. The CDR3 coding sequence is TGCAGTGCTAGGAGTGAGGAAAAACTGTTTTTT. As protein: CSARSEEKLFF.

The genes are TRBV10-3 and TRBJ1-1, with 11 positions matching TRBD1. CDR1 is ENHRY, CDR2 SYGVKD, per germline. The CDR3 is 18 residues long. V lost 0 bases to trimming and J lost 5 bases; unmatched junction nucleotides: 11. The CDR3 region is CAISESLGQGAKGTEAFF. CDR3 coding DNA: TGTGCCATCAGTGAGTCTCTCGGACAGGGGGCGAAGGGGACTGAAGCTTTCTTT.

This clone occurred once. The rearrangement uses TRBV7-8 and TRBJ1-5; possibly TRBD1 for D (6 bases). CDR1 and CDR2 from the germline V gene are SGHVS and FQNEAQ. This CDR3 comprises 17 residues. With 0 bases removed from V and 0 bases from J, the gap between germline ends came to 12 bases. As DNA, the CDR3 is TGTGCCAGCAGCTTAGCCCCCCGACAGGATAGCAATCAGCCCCAGCATTTT. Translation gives CASSLAPRQDSNQPQHF. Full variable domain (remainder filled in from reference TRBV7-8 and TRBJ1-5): GAGVSQSPRYKVAKRGQDVALRCDPISGHVSLFWYQQALGQGPEFLTYFQNEAQLDKSGLPSDRFFAERPEGSVSTLKIQRTQQEDSAVYLCASSLAPRQDSNQPQHFGDGTRLSIL.